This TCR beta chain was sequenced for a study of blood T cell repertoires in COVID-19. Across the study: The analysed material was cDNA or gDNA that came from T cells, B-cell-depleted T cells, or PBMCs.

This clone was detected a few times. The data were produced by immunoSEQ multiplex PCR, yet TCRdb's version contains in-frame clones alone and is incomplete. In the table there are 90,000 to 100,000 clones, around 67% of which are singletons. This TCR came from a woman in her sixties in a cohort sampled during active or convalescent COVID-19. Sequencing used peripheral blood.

In DNA, the CDR3 is TGTGCCAGCAGCTTAGATAGGACAGCCTATGGCTACACCTTC. This encodes CASSLDRTAYGYTF. The chain recombines TRBV11-3 with TRBJ1-2, with D perhaps matching TRBD1 (6 bases). This CDR3 region has 14 residues. CDR1 is SGHNT, CDR2 YENEEA, per germline. The germline V and J ends were trimmed by 0 bases and 4 bases, with 9 bases remaining between them.